This TCR beta chain was found in a study of OX40 agonist ivuxolimab in advanced cancers. The protocol was immunoSEQ multiplex PCR, while the TCRdb copy is restricted to in-frame clones and leaves out a portion. The sample contains some 45,000 clones, about 90% of which appear only once. J lost 1 base, V lost 2 bases, and 5 bases had no gene match. The CDR3 is made up of 16 amino acids. Germline CDR1 is KGHSH and CDR2 is LQKENI. This chain connects TRBV18 to TRBJ2-3; 8 bases are a match to TRBD2. Specimen: CD4+ or CD8+ T cells sorted from blood, collected in a trial of the OX40 agonist ivuxolimab. The TCR was taken from an adult with an advanced solid tumor such as melanoma, head and neck, liver or kidney cancer. The CDR3 DNA follows: TGTGCCAGCTCACCAAGTCGAGCGGGGGGCACAGATACGCAGTATTTT. This gives the protein CASSPSRAGGTDTQYF.